A selection of T cell receptor beta chains follows, all from one sample in a study of early T cells in non-severe SARS-CoV-2 infection. TCRdb called the 5' RACE reads again in MiXCR, with one record for every CDR3 protein. The table shows approximately 97,000 distinct CDR3 sequences, with less than 15% occurring only once. Sequencing was carried out using whole blood. The receptors here all came from an adult who was a healthcare worker with PCR-confirmed SARS-CoV-2 infection or an uninfected control (not recorded which). Both conserved end residues are part of each CDR3. The D gene is left open where the match is weak. Clone size is stated in some rows and not others, as once, few, many or a class when expanded.

j_gene	len	abundance	d_gene	v_gene	CDR3aa	CDR3nt
TRBJ2-7	13	few	NA	TRBV11-2	CASSSGTWWEQYF	TGTGCCAGCAGCTCCGGGACTTGGTGGGAGCAGTACTTC
TRBJ2-7	12	many	NA	TRBV20-1	CSASRQTYEQYF	TGCAGTGCTAGTAGGCAGACCTACGAGCAGTACTTC
TRBJ1-4	13	NA	NA	TRBV11-2	CASSTSHFGKLFF	TGTGCCAGCAGCACGTCCCATTTTGGAAAACTGTTTTTT
TRBJ1-2	13	many	TRBD1	TRBV6-5	CASRRQGGNGYTF	TGTGCCAGCAGGAGACAGGGCGGTAATGGCTACACCTTC
TRBJ2-1	14	many	TRBD2	TRBV6-2/TRBV6-3	CASSPGLVSNEQFF	TGTGCCAGCAGTCCCGGACTAGTATCCAATGAGCAGTTCTTC
TRBJ1-1	13	NA	TRBD1	TRBV29-1	CSVQWDRGGEAFF	TGCAGCGTCCAGTGGGACAGAGGAGGTGAAGCTTTCTTT
TRBJ2-3	14	few	NA	TRBV7-2	CASRQRSSTDTQYF	TGTGCCAGCAGACAGAGGAGTAGCACAGATACGCAGTATTTT
TRBJ2-1	16	many	NA	TRBV11-2	CASSLSALSSYNEQFF	TGTGCCAGCAGCTTGTCCGCCCTGAGCTCCTACAATGAGCAGTTCTTC
TRBJ1-5	16	few	TRBD1	TRBV20-1	CSARVSGQGASQPQHF	TGCAGTGCTAGAGTCTCGGGACAGGGAGCCAGTCAGCCCCAGCATTTT
TRBJ1-1	14	NA	TRBD1	TRBV28	CASSSTGLNTEAFF	TGTGCCAGCAGTTCGACAGGGCTAAACACTGAAGCTTTCTTT
TRBJ2-3	13	NA	NA	TRBV28	CASSPSSADTQYF	TGTGCCAGCAGCCCATCCTCCGCAGATACGCAGTATTTT
TRBJ2-1	15	NA	NA	TRBV11-3	CASSFRSGSCNEQFF	TGTGCCAGCAGCTTCCGGAGCGGATCCTGCAATGAGCAGTTCTTC
TRBJ2-1	15	NA	TRBD2	TRBV7-6	CASSSRSSGSNEQFF	TGTGCCAGCAGCTCCCGATCTAGCGGGAGCAATGAGCAGTTCTTC
TRBJ2-7	17	few	NA	TRBV3-2	CASSQSQGGRSFYEQYF	TGTGCCAGCAGCCAATCCCAGGGGGGACGTTCCTTCTACGAGCAGTACTTC
TRBJ2-7	14	many	TRBD2	TRBV7-9	CASSSREGRSEQYF	TGTGCCAGCAGCTCGCGGGAGGGCCGAAGCGAGCAGTACTTC
TRBJ2-1	13	many	NA	TRBV6-2/TRBV6-3	CASSWDTYNEQFF	TGTGCCAGCAGTTGGGACACCTACAATGAGCAGTTCTTC
TRBJ2-3	14	few	NA	TRBV5-4	CASSPRDPGNTQYF	TGTGCCAGCAGCCCGCGGGACCCCGGTAATACGCAGTATTTT
TRBJ2-1	13	few	NA	TRBV4-3	CASSQVVYNEQFF	TGCGCCAGCAGCCAAGTGGTCTACAATGAGCAGTTCTTC
TRBJ2-7	11	NA	NA	TRBV28	CASSLTTEQYF	TGTGCCAGCAGTTTAACCACCGAGCAGTACTTC
TRBJ1-6	14	few	TRBD1	TRBV6-2/TRBV6-3	CASSWTGNYSPLHF	TGTGCCAGCAGTTGGACAGGGAATTATTCACCCCTCCACTTT
TRBJ1-4	14	few	NA	TRBV11-2	CASSLTDYGEKLFF	TGTGCCAGCAGCCTAACAGATTATGGCGAAAAACTGTTTTTT
TRBJ2-3	15	NA	NA	TRBV5-5	CASSLAVDLTDTQYF	TGTGCCAGCAGCTTGGCCGTGGACCTTACAGATACGCAGTATTTT
TRBJ2-3	14	many	TRBD1	TRBV28	CASSRGQGMDTQYF	TGTGCCAGCAGTCGGGGACAGGGAATGGATACGCAGTATTTT
TRBJ2-7	15	many	NA	TRBV7-2	CASSFGGFSYYEQYF	TGTGCCAGCAGCTTTGGGGGGTTCTCCTACTACGAGCAGTACTTC
TRBJ2-1	10	NA	NA	TRBV28	CASRNHEQFF	TGTGCCAGCAGGAATCATGAGCAGTTCTTC
TRBJ1-1	13	NA	NA	TRBV27	CASSFSAFTEAFF	TGTGCCAGCAGTTTCTCCGCGTTCACTGAAGCTTTCTTT
TRBJ2-5	12	many	NA	TRBV6-2/TRBV6-3	CASSAAEETQYF	TGTGCCAGCAGTGCCGCAGAAGAGACCCAGTACTTC
TRBJ2-1	13	few	NA	TRBV5-8	CASSLALNNEQFF	TGTGCCAGCAGCTTGGCCCTGAACAATGAGCAGTTCTTC